The 27 T cell receptor beta chains below all came from one sample that was sequenced in a study of siplizumab effects on memory and regulatory T cells. The method was immunoSEQ multiplex PCR; TCRdb's version includes in-frame clones alone and lacks a portion of them. The repertoire holds about 100,000 clones, with around 92% as singletons. The sequenced sample consisted of CD4+ T cells sorted from blood. All receptors come from a human donor in good health. Some clones in this sample may be carry-over from other donors' samples.

The chain recombines TRBV19 with TRBJ2-3; 13 nucleotides align to TRBD2. This CDR3 contains 16 residues. CDR1 is LNHDA, CDR2 SQIVND, per germline (reference sequence). The V segment lost 7 bases and the J segment 4 bases; nucleotides outside the gene matches: 8. As DNA, the CDR3 is TGTGCCAGTATTATGACTAGCGGGAGGTCTCCAGATACGCAGTATTTT. Translation gives CASIMTSGRSPDTQYF.

CDR3 nucleotides: TGTGCCTGGTCGAAGAGACTAGCGGGAGGGCTGAGCACAGATACGCAGTATTTT. Translated: CAWSKRLAGGLSTDTQYF. The chain combines TRBV30 with TRBJ2-3, with 14 positions matching TRBD2. CDR3 length: 18 residues. After removal of 5 bases from V and 0 bases from J, the junction contained 10 bases not matched to a gene. CDR1 and CDR2 from the germline V gene are GTSNPN and SVGIG (reference sequence).

J is TRBJ2-7 and V is TRBV10-3, with 9 bases lining up with TRBD1. V shed 10 bases, J shed 5 bases, and the junction held 12 bases outside the gene matches. Germline CDR1 ENHRY, CDR2 SYGVKD. The length of the CDR3 is 14 residues. For the CDR3, the DNA is TGTGCCACCGATTGGGGACAGGGTGCCCACGAGCAGTACTTC. Translated, it gives CATDWGQGAHEQYF.

The chain combines TRBV7-8 with TRBJ2-3; D is possibly TRBD1 (6 bases). The V end was cut by 5 bases, the J end by 3 bases, with 18 bases between. In germline, CDR1 is SGHVS, CDR2 FQNEAQ. The CDR3 is 16 residues long. The CDR3 DNA follows: TGTGCCAGCAGCCCAGGGGTCTGGGAAAGGACAGATACGCAGTATTTT. This encodes CASSPGVWERTDTQYF.

The V gene is TRBV29-1, the J gene TRBJ2-2; 7 nucleotides agree with TRBD2. CDR1 and CDR2 from the germline V gene are SQVTM and ANQGSEA. CDR3 length: 16 amino acids. V was clipped by 4 bases and J by 1 base; unmatched bases: 9. The CDR3 DNA sequence: TGCAGCGTTGTTCTCTCGGGAGGCCTGAACACCGGGGAGCTGTTTTTT. It codes for CSVVLSGGLNTGELFF.

This clone came up once. The V gene is TRBV18, the J gene TRBJ2-5; 9 nucleotides agree with TRBD2. Germline CDR1 is KGHSH and CDR2 is LQKENI. This CDR3 spans 15 amino acids. J lost 1 base, V lost 5 bases, and 5 bases had no gene match. The DNA of the CDR3 is TGTGCCAGCTCAGGGAGACTAGCGGCCCAAGAGACCCAGTACTTC. Translated, it gives CASSGRLAAQETQYF.

This chain links TRBV28 with TRBJ1-2, with TRBD1 as a possible D gene (6 bases). V was cut by 5 bases and J by 9 bases, with 13 bases left in between. Per germline, CDR1 MDHEN and CDR2 SYDVKM. CDR3 length: 12 residues. The CDR3 DNA reads as TGTGCCAGCAGTACAGGGAAGTTAAGCTACACCTTC. It translates to CASSTGKLSYTF.

The V and J genes are TRBV15 and TRBJ2-7; a possible D gene is TRBD2 (5 bases). V was shortened by 0 bases and J by 4 bases, with 25 bases between the two germline ends. Germline CDR1 and CDR2: LNHNV and YYDKDF (reference sequence). The CDR3 is 19 amino acids. The CDR3 sequence: CATSRDLFLRARVAYEQYF. The CDR3 nucleotides read TGTGCCACCAGCAGAGATCTCTTTCTGCGGGCCCGAGTGGCGTACGAGCAGTACTTC.

This sequence joins TRBV5-6 and TRBJ2-4; 7 positions match TRBD1. The CDR3 loop spans 15 amino acids. Trimming cost V 7 bases and J 0 bases; bases outside gene matches: 7. Germline assignment: CDR1 SGHDT and CDR2 YYEEEE. The CDR3 reads CASSETGLAKNIQYF. CDR3 sequence (DNA): TGTGCCAGCTCAGAGACAGGGCTAGCCAAAAACATTCAGTACTTC.

This clone was seen just once. V usage is TRBV15 and J usage is TRBJ1-5, with D tentatively TRBD1 (6 bases). Germline-derived CDR1 and CDR2 are LNHNV and YYDKDF (reference sequence). Trimming cost V 7 bases and J 0 bases, with 13 bases left between them. The CDR3 length is 15 residues. CDR3 protein: CATTDRTYSNQPQHF. CDR3 DNA: TGTGCCACCACTGACAGGACCTATAGCAATCAGCCCCAGCATTTT.

V and J are TRBV11-2 and TRBJ2-7; no firm D call. The CDR3 has 13 residues. V was trimmed by 0 bases and J by 12 bases, leaving 15 bases between them. Germline V gene sequence: CDR1 SGHAT, CDR2 FQNNGV. CDR3 region: CASSLDVFDAAYF. In nucleotides, the CDR3 is TGTGCCAGCAGCTTAGATGTTTTTGACGCCGCGTACTTC.

The rearrangement joins TRBV18 to TRBJ1-2; 9 bases map to TRBD1. The V gene's germline CDR1 is KGHSH and CDR2 LQKENI. V was clipped by 2 bases and J by 8 bases; unmatched bases: 9. The CDR3 extends over 15 amino acids. CDR3 region: CASSPSGTGQRGYTF. As DNA, the CDR3 is TGTGCCAGCTCACCATCAGGGACAGGGCAGAGGGGCTACACCTTC.

This sequence joins TRBV7-3 and TRBJ1-6, with 7 nucleotides matching TRBD1. The V gene's germline CDR1 is SGHTA and CDR2 FQGTGA. CDR3 length equals 15 residues. The V and J ends lost 1 base and 7 bases, in that order; junction bases with no gene match: 4. The CDR3 DNA reads TGTGCCAGCAGCTTAATCGGGACAGAAAATTCACCCCTCCACTTT. It translates to CASSLIGTENSPLHF.

Notes on this clone: The junction does not match germline at one end; this may be a read error. The V gene is TRBV6-5, the J gene TRBJ1-2, with 9 bases lining up with TRBD1. Looked up from germline, CDR1 is MNHEY and CDR2 is SVGAGI. CDR3 length: 14 amino acids. In DNA form, the CDR3 reads TGTGCCGGCAGTTTGGGACAGGGAGGCTATGGCTACACCTTC. This translates into CAGSLGQGGYGYTF.

The CDR3 sequence is CASSVEGSSNEQFF. The CDR3 DNA sequence: TGTGCCAGCAGCGTAGAGGGTAGCTCCAATGAGCAGTTCTTC. The chain carries TRBV9 and TRBJ2-1; D is ambiguous. Germline CDR1 reads SGDLS; CDR2 reads YYNGEE. V was cut by 0 bases and J by 6 bases, with 10 bases left in between. The CDR3 runs to 14 residues. Supplemented by reference TRBV9 and TRBJ2-1, the full variable domain reads DSGVTQTPKHLITATGQRVTLRCSPRSGDLSVYWYQQSLDQGLQFLIQYYNGEERAKGNILERFSAQQFPDLHSELNLSSLELGDSALYFCASSVEGSSNEQFFGPGTRLTVL.

This clone was counted once. The chain combines TRBV2 with TRBJ2-7; TRBD1 matches 8 bases. The CDR3 runs to 12 residues. Germline V gene data show CDR1 as SNHLY and CDR2 as FYNNEI. V shed 6 bases, J shed 9 bases, and the junction held 7 bases outside the gene matches. As DNA, the CDR3 is TGTGCCAGCAGGGGGACAGGTGTTTTGCAGTACTTC. Encoded protein: CASRGTGVLQYF.

This sequence joins TRBV28 and TRBJ2-7, with D possibly TRBD1 on 6 matching bases. There are 15 residues in the CDR3. The germline CDR1 and CDR2 sequences are MDHEN and SYDVKM. With 6 bases removed from V and 0 bases from J, the gap between germline ends came to 15 bases. This CDR3 reads CASRERDKGSYEQYF. CDR3 bases: TGTGCCAGCAGAGAAAGGGACAAGGGCTCCTACGAGCAGTACTTC.

The chain uses TRBV18 and TRBJ2-6; D tentatively fits TRBD1 or TRBD2 (5 bases each). V shed 4 bases and J shed 4 bases, with 11 bases lying between them. This CDR3 is built from 15 residues. CDR1 and CDR2 from the germline V gene are KGHSH and LQKENI. The CDR3 loop reads CASSLGTDGANVLTF. As DNA, the CDR3 is TGTGCCAGCTCACTAGGGACGGACGGGGCCAACGTCCTGACTTTC.

The chain links TRBV6-7 to TRBJ2-5; 12 nucleotides align to TRBD2. TRBV6-7 falls under the ORF class, with uncertain function. V dropped 5 bases and J dropped 5; count of bases not matched to a gene: 12. There are 17 residues in the CDR3. The CDR3 sequence: CASSQETTSGSLETQYF. The CDR3 coding sequence is TGTGCCAGCAGTCAAGAAACGACTAGCGGGAGTTTGGAGACCCAGTACTTC.

For the CDR3, the DNA is TGTGCCAGCAGTCTTGTAGGGTCAGATTTCGAGCAGTACTTC. This translates into CASSLVGSDFEQYF. The chain couples TRBV28 to TRBJ2-7; no firm D call. The V end lost 5 bases, the J end lost 6 bases, and 17 bases lay between the germline ends. The CDR3 totals 14 residues. Germline V lookup: CDR1 MDHEN, CDR2 SYDVKM.

The rearrangement joins TRBV11-2 to TRBJ1-1, with TRBD1 matching over 10 bases. CDR3 size: 16 residues. With 3 bases clipped from V and 4 bases from J, the junction kept 8 bases outside the gene matches. Germline V gene lookup returns CDR1 SGHAT and CDR2 FQNNGV. The CDR3 DNA sequence: TGTGCCAGCAGCTTCGCCGGGACAGGGGATTTCACTGAAGCTTTCTTT. This gives the protein CASSFAGTGDFTEAFF.

This chain uses TRBV19 with TRBJ2-3, with D unresolved. V dropped 8 bases and J dropped 2 bases, with 14 bases sitting between them. Germline V gene lookup returns CDR1 LNHDA and CDR2 SQIVND (reference sequence). The CDR3 consists of 14 residues. The DNA of the CDR3 is TGTGCCAGTGGGAAGGTCGATACCACAGATACGCAGTATTTT. Encoded protein: CASGKVDTTDTQYF.

V and J are TRBV7-9 and TRBJ2-1, with 8 bases that match TRBD1. CDR1 and CDR2 from the germline V gene are SEHNR and FQNEAQ (reference sequence). The junction had 6 bases not matched to a gene; V was cut back by 3 bases and J by 14 bases. The CDR3 runs 12 residues. CDR3: CASSFQVTGEFF. CDR3 coding DNA: TGTGCCAGCAGCTTTCAGGTGACAGGGGAGTTCTTC.

V and J are TRBV7-7 and TRBJ2-3, with D possibly TRBD2 on 6 matching bases. Per the germline V gene, CDR1 is SSHAT and CDR2 is FNYEAQ (reference sequence). The CDR3 contains 13 residues. CDR3 protein: CASAGGITDTQYF. In DNA form, the CDR3 reads TGTGCTAGCGCCGGCGGGATAACAGATACGCAGTATTTT. The full variable domain, rest sourced from reference TRBV7-7 and TRBJ2-3, is GAGVSQSPRYKVTKRGQDVTLRCDPISSHATLYWYQQALGQGPEFLTYFNYEAQPDKSGLPSDRFSAERPEGSISTLTIQRTEQRDSAMYRCASAGGITDTQYFGPGTRLTVL.

The rearrangement links TRBV6-4 to TRBJ1-6, with TRBD1 matching over 7 bases. CDR3 length: 18 residues. The J segment lost 7 bases and the V segment lost 8 bases, leaving 20 bases of the junction unmatched. Germline CDR1 reads MRHNA; CDR2 reads SNTAGT. The CDR3 here is CASEQGRTQRRMNSPLHF. The CDR3 DNA reads TGTGCCAGCGAACAGGGGAGAACCCAACGCCGCATGAATTCACCCCTCCACTTT.

The chain has TRBV5-1 and TRBJ2-5; 11 bases map to TRBD1. Germline loops: CDR1 SGHRS, CDR2 YFSETQ. V gave up 3 bases and J gave up 3 bases; unmatched junction bases: 7. The CDR3 extends over 16 amino acids. The CDR3 bases are TGCGCCAGCAGCTCAACGGGACAGGGGGGTGAAGAGACCCAGTACTTC. This sequence encodes CASSSTGQGGEETQYF.

The V call is TRBV6-5, the J call TRBJ2-7; 10 positions agree with TRBD1. Germline lookup yields CDR1 MNHEY and CDR2 SVGAGI. The CDR3 is made up of 14 amino acids. V was clipped by 7 bases and J by 5 bases; unmatched bases: 8. Here the CDR3 reads CASTVDRGMNEQYF. The DNA for the CDR3 is TGTGCCAGCACCGTGGACAGGGGGATGAACGAGCAGTACTTC.